This T cell receptor beta chain was retrieved from a study of OX40 agonist ivuxolimab in advanced cancers. Across the whole study: Antecedent anti-PD-1, anti-PD-L1 or anti-CTLA-4 therapy was permissible, with 30% to 50% having received some. Two patients with cutaneous melanoma and one with hepatocellular carcinoma, three in total, showed partial responses. Study outcomes and limitations: In the 0.1-3.0 mg/kg groups, partial responders showed among the lowest expansion.

This CDR3 comprises 18 residues. V was cut by 0 bases and J by 0 bases, with 14 bases left in between. Germline values: CDR1 LGHNA, CDR2 YSLEER. Clones were read by immunoSEQ multiplex PCR, and TCRdb kept only the in-frame ones, dropping some. This table has 15,000 to 20,000 clones, about 79% appearing once. Points on this clone: What it binds is not known.

This sequence was found in an adult with an advanced solid tumor such as melanoma, head and neck, liver or kidney cancer. The specimen was CD4+ or CD8+ T cells sorted from blood, collected in a trial of the OX40 agonist ivuxolimab. The chain links TRBV4-3 to TRBJ2-2; the D gene is possibly TRBD1 (5 bases). The CDR3 region is CASSQEAATDANTGELFF. CDR3 DNA sequence: TGCGCCAGCAGCCAAGAGGCCGCGACAGATGCGAACACCGGGGAGCTGTTTTTT.